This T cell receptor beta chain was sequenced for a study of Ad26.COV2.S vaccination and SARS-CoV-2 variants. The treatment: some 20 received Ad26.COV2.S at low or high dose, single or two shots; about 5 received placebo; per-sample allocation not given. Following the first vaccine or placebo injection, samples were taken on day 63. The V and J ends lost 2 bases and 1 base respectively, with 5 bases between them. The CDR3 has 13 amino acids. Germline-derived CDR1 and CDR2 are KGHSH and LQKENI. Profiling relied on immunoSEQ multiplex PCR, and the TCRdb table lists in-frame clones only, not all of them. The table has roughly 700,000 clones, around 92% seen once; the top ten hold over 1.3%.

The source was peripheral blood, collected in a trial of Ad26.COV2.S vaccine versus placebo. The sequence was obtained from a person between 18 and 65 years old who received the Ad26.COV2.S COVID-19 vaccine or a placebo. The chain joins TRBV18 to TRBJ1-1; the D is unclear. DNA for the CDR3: TGTGCCAGCTCACCAGACCAGAACACTGAAGCTTTCTTT. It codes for CASSPDQNTEAFF.